This record looks at one T cell receptor (beta chain) sequence and its context. Its specificity is not known. The data derive from a study of shared clonotypes between healthy human individuals. The repertoire was sequenced with immunoSEQ multiplex PCR; TCRdb's copy has only in-frame clones and lacks some. The data show 550,000 to 600,000 clones, 95% to 98% seen once. Study results and caveats: Against clonotypes common to all four donors, non-shared ones had lower generation probabilities. Naive CD4 clonotype sharing across several donors was 4.5% to 6%. Read depth was anticipated to influence clonotype sharing among donors. What rarefaction showed was incomplete sorted-subset sequencing despite large depth.

The naive CD8 population came from CD45RO-negative cells selected for CCR7, without terminally differentiated effector memory CD45RA+ cells. The sample comprised naive CD8+ T cells sorted from blood. This TCR derives from a man younger than 40 in good health.

CDR3 protein: CASSQGLAGGTGELFF. CDR3 in DNA: TGCGCCAGCAGCCAGGGCCTAGCGGGCGGGACCGGGGAGCTGTTTTTT. The chain couples TRBV4-1 to TRBJ2-2; 8 bases are a match to TRBD2. CDR3 size: 16 residues. With 3 bases clipped from V and 5 bases from J, the junction kept 8 bases outside the gene matches. Germline lookup yields CDR1 MGHRA and CDR2 YSYEKL.